This TCR beta chain was sequenced during a study of cytomegalovirus exposure and HLA in healthy donors. Germline V gene lookup returns CDR1 SGHRS and CDR2 YFSETQ. This CDR3 contains 15 residues. After removal of 4 bases from V and 1 base from J, the junction contained 5 bases not matched to a gene. This clone showed up just a few times. With 60 Vbeta and 13 Jbeta primers, the PCR was carried out. Assay used: immunoSEQ multiplex PCR; TCRdb lists only in-frame clones, some missing. The table lists about 150,000 clones, roughly three quarters of them singletons, with 1.5% to 2% in the top ten. The TCR sequence derives from a woman in her thirties or forties in good health and CMV-seronegative. The V call is TRBV5-1, the J call TRBJ2-7; TRBD2 aligns across 10 bases. The specimen sequenced was PBMCs. The CDR3 region is CASSPAGGGSYEQYF. For the CDR3, the DNA is TGCGCCAGCAGCCCAGCGGGAGGGGGGTCCTACGAGCAGTACTTC. The full variable domain, in which reference TRBV5-1 and TRBJ2-7 provide the parts outside the CDR3, is KAGVTQTPRYLIKTRGQQVTLSCSPISGHRSVSWYQQTPGQGLQFLFEYFSETQRNKGNFPGRFSGRQFSNSRSEMNVSTLELGDSALYLCASSPAGGGSYEQYFGPGTRLTVT.